This note documents a single T cell receptor (beta chain) sequence. This clone's antigen is unknown. One base away there is no much larger clone; base qualities are not given. The sample holds other DNA sequences that translate to the same CDR3. This sample stems from a study of cytomegalovirus exposure and HLA in healthy donors (TCRdb year 2017). Concerning the study at large: According to a later analysis, the 120 or so validation repertoires were produced on the same platform as the 666 repertoires of the first cohort. High-throughput TCR immunosequencing, statistical association of individual TCRs with disease status, and machine learning were combined to predict cytomegalovirus infection status. The study was designed to test whether signatures of past pathogen exposure could be identified by cataloging public T cell receptors. A separate validation cohort of more than 100 different subjects was used in addition to the 666-subject first cohort. Summary of the overall study and its limitations: Subsequent analysis determined that TCRs grouped into clusters in the first cohort also showed a tendency toward co-occurrence across the 130 or so validation repertoires, and 90% to 95% of cluster scores exceeded 0. A few of the identified cytomegalovirus-associated TCR beta chains were confirmed in vitro to be specific for cytomegalovirus antigens. Across donors, most TCR sequences were observed very rarely, whereas some public TCRs were present in many individuals. Cytomegalovirus status was reported to be diagnosed by the classifier with high specificity and sensitivity in both the original and validation cohorts. The study gave a list of 150 to 200 TCR beta chains associated with cytomegalovirus. According to the authors, the approach could potentially be generalized to other disease states and immunological phenotypes. All 120 or so repertoires were used to score co-occurrence in the validation cohort in a later analysis, because that analysis had no HLA typing for the cohort.

The donors belonged to the validation cohort of over a hundred subjects, which was separate from the approximately 680-subject first cohort. Germline trimming: 4 bases from V, 5 bases from J; junction bases outside gene matches: 6. Including cysteine and phenylalanine, the CDR3 has 14 amino acids. The only DNA kept is the CDR3, 42 bases in frame from the first base. From the germline V gene (reference sequence), CDR1 is LNHDA and CDR2 is SQIVND. The method was the immunoSEQ multiplex PCR assay. As for the authors' bioinformatics: A statistical classification framework was built for diagnosing cytomegalovirus status from the catalog of TCR beta chain sequences. TCRdb took over this immuneACCESS table, retaining in-frame rearrangements with V and J assigned. Such tables are incomplete; in checked studies, under half of the missing clones stem from an unresolved V gene, and the remainder is unexplained. The V and J calls and the clone size are those of that table, but D and trimming were determined from the DNA. Counted in this sample were about 98,000 clones; about 88% of them appeared once. The ten most abundant clones make up 5.5% to 7.5% of the sample.

The chain links TRBV19 with TRBJ2-5; TRBD1 fits 8 bases in the junction. The sample taken for sequencing was PBMCs. This sequence originates from a man in his late teens or twenties in good health and CMV-seropositive. The DNA is TGTGCCAGTAGTACAACAGGGGGTGGGGAGACCCAGTACTTC. Translated, it gives CASSTTGGGETQYF.